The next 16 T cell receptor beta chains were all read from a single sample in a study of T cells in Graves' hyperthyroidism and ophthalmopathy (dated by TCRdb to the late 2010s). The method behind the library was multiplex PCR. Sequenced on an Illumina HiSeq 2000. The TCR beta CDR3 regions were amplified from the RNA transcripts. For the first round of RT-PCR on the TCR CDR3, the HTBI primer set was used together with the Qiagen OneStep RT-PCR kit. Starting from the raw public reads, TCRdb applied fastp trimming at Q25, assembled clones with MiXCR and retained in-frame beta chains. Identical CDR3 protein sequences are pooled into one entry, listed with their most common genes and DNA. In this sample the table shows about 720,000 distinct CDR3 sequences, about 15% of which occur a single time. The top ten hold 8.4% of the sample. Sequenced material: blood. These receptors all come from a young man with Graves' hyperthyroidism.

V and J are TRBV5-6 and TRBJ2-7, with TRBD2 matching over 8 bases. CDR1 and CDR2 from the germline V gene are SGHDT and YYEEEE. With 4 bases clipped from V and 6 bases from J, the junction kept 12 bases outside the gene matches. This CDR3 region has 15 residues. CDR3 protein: CASSPIGSGTSEQYF. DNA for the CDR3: TGTGCCAGCAGCCCGATAGGTAGCGGGACTTCCGAGCAGTACTTC. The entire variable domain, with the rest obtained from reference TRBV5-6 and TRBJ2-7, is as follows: DAGVTQSPTHLIKTRGQQVTLRCSPKSGHDTVSWYQQALGQGPQFIFQYYEEEERQRGNFPDRFSGHQFPNYSSELNVNALLLGDSALYLCASSPIGSGTSEQYFGPGTRLTVT.

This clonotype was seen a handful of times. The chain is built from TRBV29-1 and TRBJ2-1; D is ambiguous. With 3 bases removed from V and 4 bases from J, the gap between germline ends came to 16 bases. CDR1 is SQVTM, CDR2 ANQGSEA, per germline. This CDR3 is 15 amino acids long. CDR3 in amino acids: CSVEGPAVGYNEQFF. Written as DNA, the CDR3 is TGCAGCGTTGAGGGCCCCGCGGTAGGGTACAATGAGCAGTTCTTC.

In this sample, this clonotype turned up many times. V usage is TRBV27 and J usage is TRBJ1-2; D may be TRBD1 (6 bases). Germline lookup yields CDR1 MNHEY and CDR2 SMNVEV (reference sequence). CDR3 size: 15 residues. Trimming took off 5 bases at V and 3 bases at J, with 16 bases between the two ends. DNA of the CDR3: TGTGCCAGCAGTCCAAGGTGGAGGGGGTACTATGGCTACACCTTC. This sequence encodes CASSPRWRGYYGYTF.

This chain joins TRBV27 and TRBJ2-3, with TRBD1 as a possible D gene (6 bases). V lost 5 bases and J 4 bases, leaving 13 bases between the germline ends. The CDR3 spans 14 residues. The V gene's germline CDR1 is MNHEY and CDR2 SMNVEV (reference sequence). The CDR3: CASSRSGDADTQYF. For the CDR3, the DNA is TGTGCCAGCAGTCGGTCAGGGGATGCAGATACGCAGTATTTT.

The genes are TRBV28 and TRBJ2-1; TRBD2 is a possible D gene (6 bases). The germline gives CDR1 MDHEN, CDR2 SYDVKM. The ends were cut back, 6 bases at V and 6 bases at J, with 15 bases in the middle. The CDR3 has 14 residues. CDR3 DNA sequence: TGTGCCAGCAGCCTCACCGGGGGACCCAATGAGCAGTTCTTC. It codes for CASSLTGGPNEQFF.

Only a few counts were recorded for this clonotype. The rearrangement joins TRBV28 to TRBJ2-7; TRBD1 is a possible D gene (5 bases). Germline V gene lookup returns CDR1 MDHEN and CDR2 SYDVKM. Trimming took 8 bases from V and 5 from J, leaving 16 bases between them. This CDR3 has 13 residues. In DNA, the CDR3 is TGTGCCAGCGGCAGGGTGGTAATCCACGAGCAGTACTTC. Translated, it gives CASGRVVIHEQYF.

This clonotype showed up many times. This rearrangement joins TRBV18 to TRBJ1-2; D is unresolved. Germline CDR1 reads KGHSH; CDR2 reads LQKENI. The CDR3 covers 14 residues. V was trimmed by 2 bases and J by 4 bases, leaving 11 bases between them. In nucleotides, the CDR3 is TGTGCCAGCTCACCAGCGGGTGTTAGCTATGGCTACACCTTC. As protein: CASSPAGVSYGYTF. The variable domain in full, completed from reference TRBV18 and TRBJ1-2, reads NAGVMQNPRHLVRRRGQEARLRCSPMKGHSHVYWYRQLPEEGLKFMVYLQKENIIDESGMPKERFSAEFPKEGPSILRIQQVVRGDSAAYFCASSPAGVSYGYTFGSGTRLTVV.

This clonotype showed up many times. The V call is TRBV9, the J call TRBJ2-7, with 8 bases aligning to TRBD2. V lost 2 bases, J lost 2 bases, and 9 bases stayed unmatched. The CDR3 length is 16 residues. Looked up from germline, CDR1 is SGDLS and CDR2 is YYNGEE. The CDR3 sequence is CASSVGAGEVTYEQYF. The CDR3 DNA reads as TGTGCCAGCAGCGTTGGAGCGGGAGAAGTGACCTACGAGCAGTACTTC.

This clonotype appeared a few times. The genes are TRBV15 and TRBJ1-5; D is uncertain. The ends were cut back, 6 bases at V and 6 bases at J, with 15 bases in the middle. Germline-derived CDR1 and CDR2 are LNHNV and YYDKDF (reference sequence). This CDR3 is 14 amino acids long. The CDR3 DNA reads TGTGCCACCAGGGTAGGGTCGGCGGGTCAGCCCCAGCATTTT. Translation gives CATRVGSAGQPQHF. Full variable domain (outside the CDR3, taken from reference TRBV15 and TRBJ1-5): DAMVIQNPRYQVTQFGKPVTLSCSQTLNHNVMYWYQQKSSQAPKLLFHYYDKDFNNEADTPDNFQSRRPNTSFCFLDIRSPGLGDTAMYLCATRVGSAGQPQHFGDGTRLSIL.

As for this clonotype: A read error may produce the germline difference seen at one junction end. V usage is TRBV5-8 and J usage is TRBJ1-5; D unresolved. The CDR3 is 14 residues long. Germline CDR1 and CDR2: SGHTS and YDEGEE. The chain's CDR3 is CASSQDGRNQSQHF. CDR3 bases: TGTGCCAGCAGCCAGGACGGCCGCAATCAGTCCCAGCATTTT.

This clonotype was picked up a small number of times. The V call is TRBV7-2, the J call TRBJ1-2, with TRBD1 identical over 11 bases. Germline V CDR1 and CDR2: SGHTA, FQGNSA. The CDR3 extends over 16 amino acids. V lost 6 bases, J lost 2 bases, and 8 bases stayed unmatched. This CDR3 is CASRAPRTGGNYGYTF. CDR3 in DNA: TGTGCCAGCAGGGCTCCCCGGACAGGGGGCAACTATGGCTACACCTTC.

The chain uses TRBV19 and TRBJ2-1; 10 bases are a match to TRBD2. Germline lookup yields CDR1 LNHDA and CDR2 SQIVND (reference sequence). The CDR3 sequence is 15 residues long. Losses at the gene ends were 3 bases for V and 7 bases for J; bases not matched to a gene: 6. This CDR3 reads CASSIPAGGLNEQFF. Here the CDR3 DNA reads TGTGCCAGTAGTATCCCAGCGGGAGGGCTTAATGAGCAGTTCTTC.

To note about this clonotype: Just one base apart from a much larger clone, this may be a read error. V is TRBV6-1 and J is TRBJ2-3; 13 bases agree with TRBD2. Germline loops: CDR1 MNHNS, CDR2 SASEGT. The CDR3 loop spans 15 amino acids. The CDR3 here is CASMGGLAGSDMQYF. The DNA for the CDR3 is TGTGCCAGCATGGGGGGACTAGCGGGATCCGATATGCAGTATTTT.

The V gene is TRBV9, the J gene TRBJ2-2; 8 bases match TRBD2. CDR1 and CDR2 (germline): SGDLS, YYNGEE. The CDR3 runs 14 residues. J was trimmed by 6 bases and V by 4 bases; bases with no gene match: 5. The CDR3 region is CASSISGAAGELFF. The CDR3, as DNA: TGTGCCAGCAGCATTAGCGGGGCGGCCGGGGAGCTGTTTTTT.

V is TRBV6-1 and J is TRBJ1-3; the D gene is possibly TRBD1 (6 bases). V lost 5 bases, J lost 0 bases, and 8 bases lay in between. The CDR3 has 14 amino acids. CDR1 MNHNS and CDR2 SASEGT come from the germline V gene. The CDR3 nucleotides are TGTGCCAGCAGTACAGGGTCCTCTGGAAACACCATATATTTT. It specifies CASSTGSSGNTIYF.

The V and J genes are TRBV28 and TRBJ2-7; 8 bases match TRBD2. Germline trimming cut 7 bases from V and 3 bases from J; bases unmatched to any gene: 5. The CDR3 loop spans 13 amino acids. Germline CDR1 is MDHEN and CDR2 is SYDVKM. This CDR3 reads CASTAGLVYEQYF. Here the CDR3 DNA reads TGTGCCAGCACCGCGGGACTAGTCTACGAGCAGTACTTC.